The 8 T cell receptor beta chains in this list originate from one sample, sequenced in a study of T cells after yellow fever vaccination. TCRdb redid the calling of the 5' RACE reads with MiXCR, one entry per CDR3 protein. The sample consists of roughly 330,000 distinct CDR3 sequences, almost 4% of them appearing once. Here the sequenced sample was PBMCs, taken 5 days after the yellow fever booster vaccination. The receptors originated from a young man who received the YFV17D yellow fever vaccine.

This clonotype was seen at least ten times. The chain uses TRBV5-4 and TRBJ2-5; 8 nucleotides agree with TRBD2. CDR1 is SGHNT, CDR2 YYREEE, per germline (reference sequence). The trim removed 2 bases at V and 3 bases at J, leaving 3 bases unmatched. This CDR3 has 14 amino acids. The CDR3 bases are TGTGCCAGCAGCTTAGGAGCGGGGGAAGAGACCCAGTACTTC. This encodes CASSLGAGEETQYF.

This clonotype was detected only a few times. This CDR3 reads CAPWGKLFF. DNA of the CDR3: TGTGCCCCCTGGGGAAAACTGTTTTTT. The chain has TRBV10-3 and TRBJ1-4; D unclear. This CDR3 is 9 amino acids long. Germline assignment: CDR1 ENHRY and CDR2 SYGVKD. Trimming pared 11 bases from V and 10 bases from J, leaving 8 bases between.

This clonotype was seen once. V usage is TRBV2 and J usage is TRBJ2-1, with 8 bases fitting TRBD2. Trimming cost V 3 bases and J 3 bases; bases outside gene matches: 4. The CDR3 contains 15 residues. Looked up from germline, CDR1 is SNHLY and CDR2 is FYNNEI. The CDR3 reads CASSERLAIYNEQFF. CDR3 bases: TGTGCCAGCAGTGAGCGACTAGCGATCTACAATGAGCAGTTCTTC.

This clonotype was seen many times. The rearrangement joins TRBV5-5 to TRBJ2-1; D perhaps matches TRBD2 (6 bases). With 0 bases removed from V and 3 bases from J, the gap between germline ends came to 13 bases. The germline gives CDR1 SGHKS, CDR2 YYEKEE (reference sequence). This CDR3 is 16 amino acids long. The CDR3 here is CASSLESRGNYNEQFF. CDR3 coding DNA: TGTGCCAGCAGCTTGGAGTCCCGGGGGAACTACAATGAGCAGTTCTTC. Combining the CDR3 with reference TRBV5-5 and TRBJ2-1 gives the whole variable domain DAGVTQSPTHLIKTRGQQVTLRCSPISGHKSVSWYQQVLGQGPQFIFQYYEKEERGRGNFPDRFSARQFPNYSSELNVNALLLGDSALYLCASSLESRGNYNEQFFGPGTRLTVL.

The chain links TRBV20-1 to TRBJ2-1; D is undetermined. CDR3 length: 14 amino acids. Germline loops: CDR1 DFQATT, CDR2 SNEGSKA (reference sequence). V was shortened by 1 base and J by 7 bases, with 14 bases between the two germline ends. The CDR3 spells CSARAGSGENEQFF. CDR3 sequence (DNA): TGCAGTGCTAGAGCCGGATCCGGAGAGAATGAGCAGTTCTTC.

This clonotype was counted at least ten times. The chain combines TRBV6-4 with TRBJ1-2; 9 bases are a match to TRBD1. Germline loops: CDR1 MRHNA, CDR2 SNTAGT. Unmatched junction bases numbered 5, after V lost 2 bases and J lost 4 bases. The CDR3 is 15 residues long. This CDR3 is CASSDGTGMFYGYTF. In DNA, the CDR3 is TGTGCCAGCAGTGACGGGACAGGGATGTTCTATGGCTACACCTTC.

The CDR3: CSASGDSSLHF. The DNA of the CDR3 is TGCAGTGCTAGTGGAGATTCTTCCCTCCACTTT. The chain links TRBV20-1 to TRBJ1-6; D is undetermined. The CDR3 has 11 amino acids. CDR1 is DFQATT and CDR2 is SNEGSKA in the germline V gene (reference sequence). The V end was cut by 3 bases, the J end by 14 bases, with 11 bases between.

This clonotype was seen repeatedly, ten times or more. The CDR3: CASSERLAGSTTQYF. The CDR3 nucleotides read TGTGCCAGCAGTGAAAGGCTAGCGGGGTCGACGACCCAGTACTTC. The chain recombines TRBV2 with TRBJ2-5; 9 nucleotides agree with TRBD2. The V segment lost 2 bases and the J segment 7 bases; nucleotides outside the gene matches: 8. Germline CDR1 reads SNHLY; CDR2 reads FYNNEI. The CDR3 contains 15 residues.